Presented here are 24 T cell receptor beta chains from one specimen sequenced in a study of T cell repertoires in cytomegalovirus infection. TCRdb itself ran the reads through MiXCR, one entry per CDR3 protein. The data contain about 260,000 distinct CDR3 sequences, roughly an eighth of them seen just once; the ten biggest clones take up around 8.8%. What was sequenced was PBMCs. The receptors stem from a human donor in good health (CMV status not recorded). Some clones in this sample may be carry-over from other donors' samples.

This clonotype appeared many times. This chain links TRBV7-2 with TRBJ1-3; D not resolved. V lost 5 bases and J lost 0, with 8 bases in between. CDR3 length: 14 amino acids. In germline, CDR1 is SGHTA, CDR2 FQGNSA. CDR3 loop: CASSPLGSGNTIYF. In nucleotides, the CDR3 is TGTGCCAGCAGCCCTCTGGGCTCTGGAAACACCATATATTTT.

Ten or more counts support this clonotype. The chain combines TRBV6-1 with TRBJ1-2; D remains ambiguous. V lost 3 bases, J lost 4 bases, and 6 bases lay in between. The CDR3 contains 12 residues. Germline V gives CDR1 MNHNS, CDR2 SASEGT. The CDR3 reads CASSDRLYGYTF. The CDR3 region has the DNA TGTGCCAGCAGTGATAGACTCTATGGCTACACCTTC.

V gene TRBV5-4 combines with J gene TRBJ1-1, with 7 bases identical to TRBD1. The CDR3 has 15 residues. Germline V gives CDR1 SGHNT, CDR2 YYREEE (reference sequence). V lost 3 bases and J lost 1; bases outside the gene matches: 6. CDR3 bases: TGTGCCAGCAGCTGGGGGGGACAGAAGAACACTGAAGCTTTCTTT. This gives the protein CASSWGGQKNTEAFF.

J is TRBJ2-4 and V is TRBV5-6; D not resolved. Deletions cut 3 bases from V and 3 bases from J, with 7 bases between. CDR1 and CDR2 from the germline V gene are SGHDT and YYEEEE. The CDR3 runs 13 residues. The DNA of the CDR3 is TGTGCCAGCAGCTGGACCGACAAAAACATTCAGTACTTC. Residues: CASSWTDKNIQYF.

The chain joins TRBV29-1 to TRBJ2-7, with TRBD2 identical over 14 bases. The CDR3 sequence is 16 residues long. Germline CDR1 reads SQVTM; CDR2 reads ANQGSEA. Trimming took 6 bases from V and 1 from J; bases not matched to a gene: 8. The CDR3 loop reads CSVTWGLAGASYEQYF. DNA of the CDR3: TGCAGCGTGACTTGGGGACTAGCGGGAGCGTCCTACGAGCAGTACTTC.

This clonotype came up many times. This chain connects TRBV6-1 to TRBJ2-7; unclear D gene. The CDR3 contains 12 residues. Trimming left V 4 bases short and J 3 bases short, with 7 bases between. Germline V CDR1 and CDR2: MNHNS, SASEGT. Written as DNA, the CDR3 is TGTGCCAGCAGTGGGCAGTTCTACGAGCAGTACTTC. It specifies CASSGQFYEQYF.

The sample holds many counts of this clonotype. The V gene is TRBV6-1, the J gene TRBJ1-4; no reliable D call. This CDR3 contains 13 residues. V shed 6 bases and J shed 0 bases, with 5 bases lying between them. CDR1 MNHNS and CDR2 SASEGT come from the germline V gene. This CDR3 reads CASRRPTNEKLFF. CDR3 bases: TGTGCCAGCAGGCGACCAACTAATGAAAAACTGTTTTTT.

This clonotype was counted at least ten times. The V and J genes are TRBV7-2 and TRBJ1-2, with TRBD1 matching over 9 bases. CDR1 and CDR2 (germline): SGHTA, FQGNSA. V lost 6 bases to trimming and J lost 4 bases; unmatched junction nucleotides: 15. The CDR3 has 17 residues. The CDR3 DNA sequence: TGTGCCAGCAGGACCCCTGGACAGGGGCACTTCGGCTATGGCTACACCTTC. Amino acid sequence: CASRTPGQGHFGYGYTF. The whole variable domain, remainder taken from reference TRBV7-2 and TRBJ1-2, is GAGVSQSPSNKVTEKGKDVELRCDPISGHTALYWYRQSLGQGLEFLIYFQGNSAPDKSGLPSDRFSAERTGGSVSTLTIQRTQQEDSAVYLCASRTPGQGHFGYGYTFGSGTRLTVV.

This clonotype occurred a few times. The chain joins TRBV29-1 to TRBJ2-7; the match to TRBD2 covers 8 bases. The CDR3 is 17 residues long. Germline lookup yields CDR1 SQVTM and CDR2 ANQGSEA. With V trimmed by 7 bases and J by 0 bases, 17 bases remained unmatched. CDR3 nucleotides: TGCAGCGCTACGTCCGGGGGGGCAATCTTAGCCTCCTACGAGCAGTACTTC. Translating it yields CSATSGGAILASYEQYF.

This clonotype was observed at least ten times. The V gene is TRBV7-9, the J gene TRBJ1-1; perhaps TRBD1 as D (6 bases). Germline CDR1 reads SEHNR; CDR2 reads FQNEAQ (reference sequence). The CDR3 contains 14 residues. The ends were cut back, 6 bases at V and 0 bases at J, with 11 bases in the middle. CDR3 DNA: TGTGCCAGCAGACCCGGACAGATGAACACTGAAGCTTTCTTT. Translated, it gives CASRPGQMNTEAFF.

The V and J genes are TRBV4-1 and TRBJ2-2, with D tentatively TRBD2 (6 bases). V lost 0 bases and J 7 bases, leaving 9 bases between the germline ends. Germline values: CDR1 MGHRA, CDR2 YSYEKL. The CDR3 totals 14 residues. The CDR3 here is CASSQDGGNGELFF. As DNA, the CDR3 is TGCGCCAGCAGCCAAGATGGCGGGAACGGGGAGCTGTTTTTT.

This clonotype was counted between two and nine times. This chain joins TRBV19 and TRBJ2-1, with 9 bases fitting TRBD1. Germline V gene sequence: CDR1 LNHDA, CDR2 SQIVND (reference sequence). Trimming at V came to 6 bases and at J to 3 bases, leaving 9 bases not matched to a gene. There are 16 residues in the CDR3. The CDR3 here is CASRQGAASGYNEQFF. Written as DNA, the CDR3 is TGTGCCAGTAGACAGGGGGCGGCTAGCGGCTACAATGAGCAGTTCTTC.

This chain links TRBV20-1 with TRBJ2-7; 8 bases fit TRBD2. CDR3 length: 16 amino acids. V shed 6 bases, J shed 0 bases, and the junction held 13 bases outside the gene matches. The germline V gene has CDR1 DFQATT and CDR2 SNEGSKA (reference sequence). CDR3 in amino acids: CSAPSRLAGTSYEQYF. The CDR3, as DNA: TGCAGTGCCCCAAGTCGGCTAGCGGGCACCTCCTACGAGCAGTACTTC.

This clonotype was seen a handful of times. The chain is built from TRBV3-1 and TRBJ1-1; possible D gene TRBD1, 6 bases. V lost 4 bases to trimming and J lost 8 bases, with 17 bases between them. This CDR3 is built from 14 residues. CDR1 LGHDT and CDR2 YNNKEL come from the germline V gene (reference sequence). CDR3 loop: CASSPWGQGGEAFF. CDR3 nucleotide sequence: TGTGCCAGCAGCCCCTGGGGGCAGGGTGGAGAAGCTTTCTTT.

At least ten counts were recorded for this clonotype. This chain links TRBV7-2 with TRBJ2-7, with a tentative D call TRBD1 (8 bases). V was shortened by 4 bases and J by 3 bases, with 19 bases between the two germline ends. CDR1 is SGHTA, CDR2 FQGNSA, per germline. The CDR3 covers 16 residues. In DNA form, the CDR3 reads TGTGCCAGCAGCTCTGAAAGACAGGGGAGGGACTACGAGCAGTACTTC. Protein: CASSSERQGRDYEQYF.

This clonotype was detected once. A much larger clone lies one base from this, so it may be a read error. V is TRBV7-2 and J is TRBJ2-7, with D hard to call. The V gene's germline CDR1 is SGHTA and CDR2 FQGNSA. The CDR3 contains 12 residues. The CDR3 spells CVSSLNIYEQYF. As DNA, the CDR3 is TGTGTCAGCAGCTTAAACATCTACGAGCAGTACTTC.

There are a few counts of this clonotype. The DNA for the CDR3 is TGCAGTGCTATTGGGGCCAGCACTAGCGGGAGGGTCCAAGAGACCCAGTACTTC. Translated, it gives CSAIGASTSGRVQETQYF. The chain uses TRBV20-1 and TRBJ2-5; 13 bases map to TRBD2. The germline V gene encodes CDR1 DFQATT and CDR2 SNEGSKA (reference sequence). V lost 4 bases and J lost 1; bases outside the gene matches: 12. The CDR3 length is 18 residues.

The chain recombines TRBV7-9 with TRBJ1-5, with D perhaps matching TRBD1 (6 bases). This CDR3 spans 16 amino acids. Germline V CDR1 and CDR2: SEHNR, FQNEAQ (reference sequence). V lost 0 bases, J lost 7 bases, and 16 bases lay in between. For the CDR3, the DNA is TGTGCCAGCAGCTTAGCCGGGCAGGGACAAGCACAGCCCCAGCATTTT. This gives the protein CASSLAGQGQAQPQHF.

This clonotype was counted between two and nine times. The J gene is TRBJ2-7, the V gene TRBV20-1; 8 bases agree with TRBD1. Trimming cost V 5 bases and J 3 bases; bases outside gene matches: 18. Germline CDR1 is DFQATT and CDR2 is SNEGSKA (reference sequence). There are 17 residues in the CDR3. The CDR3 is CSAGGRTGTPGGYEQYF. CDR3 coding DNA: TGCAGTGCTGGGGGAAGGACAGGGACCCCCGGGGGCTACGAGCAGTACTTC.

The gene calls are TRBV7-9 and TRBJ2-5, with a tentative D call TRBD2 (6 bases). Trimming left V 5 bases short and J 1 base short, with 11 bases between. Per germline, CDR1 SEHNR and CDR2 FQNEAQ (reference sequence). This CDR3 is built from 14 residues. As DNA, the CDR3 is TGTGCCAGCAGCAAGATGGGGGGCCAAGAGACCCAGTACTTC. It encodes CASSKMGGQETQYF.

V and J are TRBV3-1 and TRBJ2-5; D not resolved. V was shortened by 3 bases and J by 5 bases, with 10 bases between the two germline ends. CDR1 LGHDT and CDR2 YNNKEL come from the germline V gene (reference sequence). The CDR3 loop spans 13 amino acids. CDR3 nucleotide sequence: TGTGCCAGCAGCCACCTGTTGCGGGAGACCCAGTACTTC. Translating gives CASSHLLRETQYF.

This clonotype was seen repeatedly, ten times or more. This chain connects TRBV7-2 to TRBJ2-3, with 9 bases lining up with TRBD2. The J segment lost 5 bases and the V segment lost 2 bases, leaving 8 bases of the junction unmatched. The CDR3 totals 16 residues. Germline V gives CDR1 SGHTA, CDR2 FQGNSA. CDR3 loop: CASSLRAGGIGDTQYF. CDR3 sequence (DNA): TGTGCCAGCAGCTTACGAGCGGGAGGAATAGGAGATACGCAGTATTTT.

The chain has TRBV4-2 and TRBJ2-7; D not resolved. Trimming pared 0 bases from V and 1 base from J, leaving 10 bases between. The length of the CDR3 is 15 residues. Germline CDR1 is LGHNA and CDR2 is YNFKEQ. CDR3: CASSQEVHSSYEQYF. The CDR3 DNA sequence: TGTGCCAGCAGCCAAGAAGTTCACTCGTCCTACGAGCAGTACTTC.

V and J are TRBV25-1 and TRBJ1-4, with 9 bases aligning to TRBD1. Germline CDR1 reads MGHDK; CDR2 reads SYGVNS. The CDR3 covers 19 residues. The V segment lost 4 bases and the J segment 0 bases; nucleotides outside the gene matches: 12. DNA for the CDR3: TGTGCCAGCAGTGTGTACAGGGGGCGCGTGGGGGCAACTAATGAAAAACTGTTTTTT. The encoded protein is CASSVYRGRVGATNEKLFF.